The 25 T cell receptor beta chains presented below share a single source sample, sequenced in a study of HIV-infected patients and healthy controls. A single record per CDR3 protein comes from TCRdb applying MiXCR to the 5' RACE reads. The sample yields tens of thousands of distinct CDR3 sequences, about 15% seen once. The sequencing sample was made of CD4+ T cells from blood. The origin of the receptors is a human donor in good health.

This clonotype was seen at least ten times. The chain joins TRBV11-2 to TRBJ1-1, with TRBD1 matching 9 bases. Germline CDR1 and CDR2: SGHAT and FQNNGV. Germline trimming cut 3 bases from V and 4 bases from J; bases unmatched to any gene: 3. CDR3 length: 14 residues. The chain's CDR3 is CASSFMTGGTEAFF. CDR3 nucleotides: TGTGCCAGCAGCTTTATGACAGGGGGCACTGAAGCTTTCTTT.

The sample holds many counts of this clonotype. V usage is TRBV10-3 and J usage is TRBJ2-3; 9 nucleotides line up with TRBD2. With V trimmed by 0 bases and J by 1 base, 2 bases remained unmatched. CDR1 is ENHRY, CDR2 SYGVKD, per germline. The CDR3 totals 16 residues. The CDR3 is CAISESVAGGTDTQYF. In DNA, the CDR3 is TGTGCCATCAGTGAGTCGGTAGCGGGGGGCACAGATACGCAGTATTTT.

The chain combines TRBV7-2 with TRBJ2-7; tentative D call: TRBD1 (6 bases). CDR3 size: 15 residues. Between the trimmed V and J ends, which lost 1 base and 0 bases, there was a span of 10 bases. Germline CDR1 SGHTA, CDR2 FQGNSA. The CDR3 nucleotides read TGTGCCAGCAGCTTAGGCGGACAGAGCTCCTACGAGCAGTACTTC. Protein: CASSLGGQSSYEQYF.

This clonotype was seen many times. The CDR3 region is CASSLLPDQPQHF. DNA for the CDR3: TGCGCCAGCAGCTTGCTCCCGGATCAGCCCCAGCATTTT. The chain employs TRBV5-1 and TRBJ1-5; D gene ambiguous. V was pared by 1 base and J by 5 bases, with 7 bases between. CDR1 is SGHRS, CDR2 YFSETQ, per germline. The CDR3 covers 13 residues.

The rearrangement links TRBV30 to TRBJ2-1; no reliable D call. Germline lookup yields CDR1 GTSNPN and CDR2 SVGIG (reference sequence). V lost 0 bases, J lost 10 bases, and 7 bases lay in between. The CDR3 is 11 residues long. CDR3 amino acids: CAWSVVREQFF. The CDR3 coding sequence is TGTGCCTGGAGTGTGGTGCGGGAGCAGTTCTTC.

Ten or more counts support this clonotype. This rearrangement joins TRBV7-3 to TRBJ2-1; D is perhaps TRBD2 (6 bases). With 2 bases removed from V and 9 bases from J, the gap between germline ends came to 11 bases. The CDR3 length is 13 residues. Germline loops: CDR1 SGHTA, CDR2 FQGTGA. CDR3 DNA: TGTGCCAGCAGCTTAGCGCCGGGACTTGAGCAGTTCTTC. Protein product: CASSLAPGLEQFF.

This clonotype appeared many times. This sequence joins TRBV7-2 and TRBJ2-3; D is perhaps TRBD1 or TRBD2 (5 bases each). Deletions cut 5 bases from V and 8 bases from J, with 11 bases between. The germline V gene encodes CDR1 SGHTA and CDR2 FQGNSA. This CDR3 is 12 amino acids long. The CDR3 DNA reads TGTGCCAGCAGCCGCCTGGGGGTTACGCAGTATTTT. The encoded protein is CASSRLGVTQYF.

This clonotype was counted between two and nine times. The chain links TRBV30 to TRBJ2-2; 10 bases line up with TRBD1. With V trimmed by 7 bases and J by 5 bases, 7 bases remained unmatched. Germline loops: CDR1 GTSNPN, CDR2 SVGIG (reference sequence). The CDR3 extends over 14 amino acids. The CDR3: CASNDRGLTGELFF. In DNA, the CDR3 is TGTGCCTCTAATGACAGGGGGCTAACCGGGGAGCTGTTTTTT.

This clonotype has just a few counts. The chain employs TRBV28 and TRBJ2-3, with 7 positions matching TRBD2. The CDR3 totals 15 residues. The V gene end was trimmed by 3 bases and the J gene end by 4 bases; junction bases not matched to a gene: 7. CDR1 and CDR2 (germline): MDHEN, SYDVKM. Here the CDR3 reads CASSFWGGVSDTQYF. Written as DNA, the CDR3 is TGTGCCAGCAGTTTCTGGGGGGGTGTTTCAGATACGCAGTATTTT.

V is TRBV15 and J is TRBJ2-5; D not certain. Trimming removed 5 bases at V and 3 bases at J, with 13 bases between. The CDR3 is 14 amino acids. Per the germline V gene, CDR1 is LNHNV and CDR2 is YYDKDF (reference sequence). CDR3 coding DNA: TGTGCCACCAGCCCCCTCCCGCCTGAAGAGACCCAGTACTTC. Its protein is CATSPLPPEETQYF.

The CDR3 DNA reads as TGTGCCAGCAGTTTGGCAACGGGGGGCTACACAGATACGCAGTATTTT. Amino acids: CASSLATGGYTDTQYF. The V and J genes are TRBV12-3 or TRBV12-4 and TRBJ2-3, with TRBD2 as a possible D gene (7 bases). This CDR3 spans 16 amino acids. The V end was cut by 3 bases, the J end by 2 bases, with 15 bases between.

This chain connects TRBV5-1 to TRBJ1-1; no definite D call. The CDR3 totals 14 residues. Between the trimmed V and J ends, which lost 4 bases and 2 bases, there was a span of 12 bases. Per germline, CDR1 SGHRS and CDR2 YFSETQ. The CDR3 reads CASSLLTANTEAFF. CDR3 DNA: TGCGCCAGCAGCCTACTTACAGCCAACACTGAAGCTTTCTTT.

The chain couples TRBV7-9 to TRBJ2-3; D is possibly TRBD2 (5 bases). The CDR3 has 12 residues. V lost 5 bases and J 6 bases, leaving 9 bases between the germline ends. CDR1 and CDR2 (germline): SEHNR, FQNEAQ (reference sequence). The CDR3 DNA is TGTGCCAGCAGCCCGACGGGGGATACGCAGTATTTT. Its protein product is CASSPTGDTQYF.

The chain is built from TRBV28 and TRBJ2-4; TRBD2 agrees at 13 bases. Germline V gene data show CDR1 as MDHEN and CDR2 as SYDVKM. Unmatched junction bases numbered 7, after V lost 5 bases and J lost 0 bases. The CDR3 has 18 amino acids. The CDR3 sequence: CASSHGLAGDLAKNIQYF. CDR3 DNA sequence: TGTGCCAGCAGTCACGGACTAGCGGGGGACCTAGCCAAAAACATTCAGTACTTC.

The chain links TRBV4-3 to TRBJ1-5; D gene unclear. Per the germline V gene, CDR1 is LGHNA and CDR2 is YSLEER. The CDR3 extends over 15 amino acids. The ends were cut back, 0 bases at V and 0 bases at J, with 6 bases in the middle. The CDR3 nucleotides are TGCGCCAGCAGCCAAGATTTGGATAGCAATCAGCCCCAGCATTTT. Translation gives CASSQDLDSNQPQHF.

The chain combines TRBV20-1 with TRBJ1-4; maybe TRBD1 (6 bases). This CDR3 has 14 residues. Germline V gene sequence: CDR1 DFQATT, CDR2 SNEGSKA (reference sequence). The V and J ends lost 3 bases and 8 bases respectively, with 16 bases between them. CDR3 residues: CSARGGQLGEKLFF. CDR3 nucleotide sequence: TGCAGTGCTAGGGGGGGGCAGCTCGGCGAAAAACTGTTTTTT.

This clonotype was detected many times. The chain is built from TRBV7-9 and TRBJ2-5; D is unresolved. The CDR3 is made up of 13 amino acids. Germline V gene data show CDR1 as SEHNR and CDR2 as FQNEAQ (reference sequence). Trimming shortened V by 5 bases and J by 2 bases, and 9 bases separated the two germline ends. The CDR3 region is CASSAPGQETQYF. CDR3 sequence (DNA): TGTGCCAGCAGCGCCCCCGGTCAAGAGACCCAGTACTTC. The variable domain in full, with the rest retrieved from reference TRBV7-9 and TRBJ2-5, is DTGVSQNPRHKITKRGQNVTFRCDPISEHNRLYWYRQTLGQGPEFLTYFQNEAQLEKSRLLSDRFSAERPKGSFSTLEIQRTEQGDSAMYLCASSAPGQETQYFGPGTRLLVL.

This clonotype was counted only a few times. V is TRBV4-3 and J is TRBJ2-1, with unresolved D. V dropped 2 bases and J dropped 6 bases, with 11 bases sitting between them. Germline CDR1 is LGHNA and CDR2 is YSLEER. The CDR3 consists of 14 residues. This CDR3 is CASSQKLPPNEQFF. In DNA, the CDR3 is TGCGCCAGCAGCCAAAAACTCCCCCCCAATGAGCAGTTCTTC.

This rearrangement joins TRBV6-1 to TRBJ1-1; no definite D call. The CDR3 covers 16 residues. Per germline, CDR1 MNHNS and CDR2 SASEGT. Between the trimmed V and J ends, which lost 6 bases and 3 bases, there was a span of 20 bases. The CDR3 loop is CASSTRRGMTDTEAFF. As DNA, the CDR3 is TGTGCCAGCAGCACTCGTCGGGGAATGACGGACACTGAAGCTTTCTTT.

This chain uses TRBV3-1 with TRBJ1-3, with D uncertain. The CDR3 covers 13 residues. The V end lost 1 base, the J end lost 2 bases, and 3 bases lay between the germline ends. The V gene's germline CDR1 is LGHDT and CDR2 YNNKEL (reference sequence). The CDR3 reads CASSQATGNTIYF. The DNA for the CDR3 is TGTGCCAGCAGCCAAGCAACTGGAAACACCATATATTTT.

This clonotype occurred a few times. This sequence joins TRBV12-3 or TRBV12-4 and TRBJ2-7, with a possible D match to TRBD1 (6 bases). The V gene lost 3 bases and the J gene lost 4 bases, with 7 bases spanning the gap. The CDR3 length is 12 residues. CDR3 nucleotides: TGTGCCAGCAGTTTGGACAGATACGAGCAGTACTTC. Residues: CASSLDRYEQYF.

This clonotype was recorded at least ten times. The chain has TRBV28 and TRBJ1-5; a weak D match, TRBD1 (5 bases). There are 13 residues in the CDR3. Germline CDR1 and CDR2: MDHEN and SYDVKM. V was shortened by 6 bases and J by 1 base, with 7 bases between the two germline ends. CDR3 protein: CASSRDSNQPQHF. The CDR3, as DNA: TGTGCCAGCAGCCGGGACAGCAATCAGCCCCAGCATTTT.

CDR3: CASTERGGPDTQYF. The CDR3 nucleotides are TGTGCCAGCACCGAGCGGGGGGGCCCCGATACGCAGTATTTT. The chain carries TRBV2 and TRBJ2-3; 10 bases fit TRBD2. Germline-derived CDR1 and CDR2 are SNHLY and FYNNEI. CDR3 length equals 14 residues. J lost 6 bases, V lost 7 bases, and 7 bases had no gene match.

This clonotype showed up many times. The chain employs TRBV7-9 and TRBJ2-3; TRBD2 matches 12 bases. Trimming took 5 bases from V and 4 from J; bases not matched to a gene: 10. There are 17 residues in the CDR3. The germline V gene encodes CDR1 SEHNR and CDR2 FQNEAQ (reference sequence). The CDR3 nucleotides read TGTGCCAGCAGCATGAGCGCGACTAGCGGGAGTTCAGATACGCAGTATTTT. It is translated as CASSMSATSGSSDTQYF. The whole variable domain, filled in from reference TRBV7-9 and TRBJ2-3, reads DTGVSQNPRHKITKRGQNVTFRCDPISEHNRLYWYRQTLGQGPEFLTYFQNEAQLEKSRLLSDRFSAERPKGSFSTLEIQRTEQGDSAMYLCASSMSATSGSSDTQYFGPGTRLTVL.

This clonotype was detected only a few times. The V call is TRBV7-6, the J call TRBJ2-7, with 12 bases lining up with TRBD1. CDR1 is SGHVS and CDR2 is FNYEAQ in the germline V gene. J gave up 6 bases and V 5 bases, and 2 bases lay outside the gene matches. This CDR3 region has 13 residues. CDR3 residues: CASSRDRGPEQYF. CDR3 sequence (DNA): TGTGCCAGCAGCCGGGACAGGGGGCCCGAGCAGTACTTC.